These 21 T cell receptor beta chains were sequenced from one sample in a study of blood T cell repertoires in COVID-19. Clones were read by immunoSEQ multiplex PCR, and TCRdb kept only the in-frame ones, dropping some. The data hold around 40,000 clones, with about 83% observed a single time. Sequenced: peripheral blood. These receptors came from a man in his forties with COVID-19, enrolled during active disease.

The chain links TRBV7-9 to TRBJ1-1, with D possibly matching TRBD1 (6 bases). The germline V gene has CDR1 SEHNR and CDR2 FQNEAQ (reference sequence). The CDR3 loop spans 16 amino acids. Trimming took 3 bases from V and 3 from J, leaving 17 bases between them. The DNA of the CDR3 is TGTGCCAGCAGCTTCGGCAGGGGAGTCTCGGACACTGAAGCTTTCTTT. Protein sequence: CASSFGRGVSDTEAFF.

The V and J genes are TRBV5-4 and TRBJ1-4; D unresolved. Germline loops: CDR1 SGHNT, CDR2 YYREEE (reference sequence). This CDR3 contains 12 residues. Trimming pared 4 bases from V and 7 bases from J, leaving 8 bases between. The CDR3 spells CASSRNFEKLFF. CDR3 bases: TGTGCCAGCAGCCGAAACTTTGAAAAACTGTTTTTT.

The V call is TRBV30, the J call TRBJ2-3; 8 positions agree with TRBD1. Germline lookup yields CDR1 GTSNPN and CDR2 SVGIG (reference sequence). Losses at the gene ends were 1 base for V and 2 bases for J; bases not matched to a gene: 8. This CDR3 has 16 residues. The CDR3: CAWSATDRGPTDTQYF. The CDR3 nucleotides are TGTGCCTGGAGTGCCACCGACAGGGGTCCCACAGATACGCAGTATTTT.

This chain links TRBV6-6 with TRBJ2-4; tentative D call: TRBD2 (7 bases). The CDR3 sequence is 16 residues long. In germline, CDR1 is MNHNY, CDR2 SVGAGI (reference sequence). V lost 0 bases to trimming and J lost 7 bases, with 16 bases between them. CDR3 coding DNA: TGTGCCAGCAGTTACTCGAGTGGGGGGGCCGGGAACATTCAGTACTTC. The encoded protein is CASSYSSGGAGNIQYF.

The sample holds one count of this clone. DNA of the CDR3: TGTGCCATCAGTGAGTCCAGGGTCTCTGAAGCTTTCTTT. This sequence encodes CAISESRVSEAFF. V usage is TRBV10-3 and J usage is TRBJ1-1; a weak D match, TRBD1 (5 bases). The CDR3 runs 13 residues. The germline V and J ends were trimmed by 0 bases and 6 bases, with 8 bases remaining between them. Germline V lookup: CDR1 ENHRY, CDR2 SYGVKD.

The gene calls are TRBV2 and TRBJ2-6; D not certain. The ends were cut back, 7 bases at V and 3 bases at J, with 10 bases in the middle. Germline CDR1 SNHLY, CDR2 FYNNEI. CDR3 length: 14 residues. CDR3 bases: TGTGCCAGCACCATGCTAGGTGGGGCCAACGTCCTGACTTTC. It codes for CASTMLGGANVLTF. The variable domain in full, with the rest retrieved from reference TRBV2 and TRBJ2-6, is EPEVTQTPSHQVTQMGQEVILRCVPISNHLYFYWYRQILGQKVEFLVSFYNNEISEKSEIFDDQFSVERPDGSNFTLKIRSTKLEDSAMYFCASTMLGGANVLTFGAGSRLTVL.

The V gene is TRBV28, the J gene TRBJ1-5; 11 bases match TRBD1. J gave up 7 bases and V 9 bases, and 11 bases lay outside the gene matches. This CDR3 contains 15 residues. Germline V gives CDR1 MDHEN, CDR2 SYDVKM. Here the CDR3 reads CASKGQGAQGQPQHF. DNA of the CDR3: TGTGCCAGTAAAGGACAGGGGGCGCAGGGGCAGCCCCAGCATTTT. Drawing the rest from reference TRBV28 and TRBJ1-5, the complete variable domain is DVKVTQSSRYLVKRTGEKVFLECVQDMDHENMFWYRQDPGLGLRLIYFSYDVKMKEKGDIPEGYSVSREKKERFSLILESASTNQTSMYLCASKGQGAQGQPQHFGDGTRLSIL.

The genes are TRBV29-1 and TRBJ2-7, with D possibly matching TRBD1 (6 bases). CDR3 length equals 16 residues. Trimming removed 4 bases at V and 1 base at J, with 20 bases between. CDR1 and CDR2 (germline): SQVTM, ANQGSEA. CDR3 protein: CSVGVPGQRRSYEQYF. The CDR3 DNA sequence: TGCAGCGTTGGAGTGCCGGGACAACGAAGATCCTACGAGCAGTACTTC.

This clone is a singleton in its sample. This sequence joins TRBV5-6 and TRBJ2-7; D is perhaps TRBD1 (7 bases). This CDR3 has 12 residues. V was shortened by 5 bases and J by 11 bases, with 17 bases between the two germline ends. Germline V gene data show CDR1 as SGHDT and CDR2 as YYEEEE. The CDR3 DNA sequence: TGTGCCAGCAGTTCAGGGGGGTTTATGGAGTACTTC. It translates to CASSSGGFMEYF.

The chain has TRBV7-6 and TRBJ1-5, with 10 bases aligning to TRBD1. The CDR3 loop spans 16 amino acids. V lost 5 bases, J lost 4 bases, and 8 bases stayed unmatched. CDR1 and CDR2 from the germline V gene are SGHVS and FNYEAQ. CDR3 in amino acids: CASSIGTGELNQPQHF. As DNA, the CDR3 is TGTGCCAGCAGCATCGGGACAGGGGAGCTGAATCAGCCCCAGCATTTT.

The chain employs TRBV6-5 and TRBJ2-1; 8 bases are shared with TRBD2. With 2 bases clipped from V and 9 bases from J, the junction kept 9 bases outside the gene matches. The CDR3 totals 15 residues. Germline V gives CDR1 MNHEY, CDR2 SVGAGI. The CDR3 sequence is CASSYTGRGGGEQFF. The CDR3 DNA reads TGTGCCAGCAGTTACACAGGTCGGGGGGGCGGTGAGCAGTTCTTC.

This chain joins TRBV18 and TRBJ2-7, with D possibly matching TRBD1 (5 bases). This CDR3 is built from 13 residues. Germline lookup yields CDR1 KGHSH and CDR2 LQKENI. V was pared by 2 bases and J by 6 bases, with 11 bases between. CDR3 loop: CASSPTGDVEQYF. Written as DNA, the CDR3 is TGTGCCAGCTCACCAACAGGCGACGTCGAGCAGTACTTC.

The genes are TRBV5-3 and TRBJ2-5; 10 positions match TRBD2. TRBV5-3 has ORF status, its function being uncertain. CDR3 length: 17 amino acids. V shed 0 bases and J 5 bases; nucleotides not matched to a gene: 10. The CDR3 loop is CARSLVGSSGRGETQYF. CDR3 DNA: TGTGCCAGAAGCTTGGTCGGTTCTAGCGGGAGAGGTGAGACCCAGTACTTC.

V usage is TRBV19 and J usage is TRBJ2-5; 8 bases align to TRBD1. The trim removed 7 bases at V and 4 bases at J, leaving 8 bases unmatched. The CDR3 spans 14 residues. Germline V CDR1 and CDR2: LNHDA, SQIVND (reference sequence). The CDR3 bases are TGTGCCAGTATGAGGACAGGGATCGCAGAGACCCAGTACTTC. Translating it yields CASMRTGIAETQYF.

The chain has TRBV9 and TRBJ2-1; a possible D gene is TRBD1 (7 bases). Germline CDR1 reads SGDLS; CDR2 reads YYNGEE. V was cut by 3 bases and J by 0 bases, with 13 bases left in between. CDR3 length: 16 amino acids. CDR3 nucleotides: TGTGCCAGCAGCGGATCCAGGGGGGACTCCTACAATGAGCAGTTCTTC. Its protein is CASSGSRGDSYNEQFF.

The chain couples TRBV7-3 to TRBJ2-5; 9 bases fit TRBD2. The CDR3 totals 15 residues. Looked up from germline, CDR1 is SGHTA and CDR2 is FQGTGA. The V gene end was trimmed by 2 bases and the J gene end by 4 bases; junction bases not matched to a gene: 5. Written as DNA, the CDR3 is TGTGCCAGCAGCTTAGGCGGGGGGGCTGCAGAGACCCAGTACTTC. This sequence encodes CASSLGGGAAETQYF.

V is TRBV5-1 and J is TRBJ1-1; 8 nucleotides line up with TRBD1. CDR3 length equals 14 residues. After removal of 5 bases from V and 8 bases from J, the junction contained 11 bases not matched to a gene. Germline values: CDR1 SGHRS, CDR2 YFSETQ. The CDR3 DNA sequence: TGCGCCAGCAGGGACCGGGACAGGTGGGCCGAAGCTTTCTTT. Amino acid sequence: CASRDRDRWAEAFF.

The chain couples TRBV30 to TRBJ2-6, with D hard to call. Trimming pared 4 bases from V and 1 base from J, leaving 5 bases between. The CDR3 covers 13 residues. Germline assignment: CDR1 GTSNPN and CDR2 SVGIG (reference sequence). This CDR3 reads CAWTVSGANVLTF. The CDR3 region has the DNA TGTGCCTGGACGGTATCTGGGGCCAACGTCCTGACTTTC.

As concerns this clone: The junction shows a germline mismatch at one end, possibly a read error. The genes are TRBV6-5 and TRBJ2-7; TRBD2 agrees at 7 bases. Germline CDR1 and CDR2: MNHEY and SVGAGI. The CDR3 contains 12 residues. The CDR3 loop is CASSRAGRSISF. CDR3 coding DNA: TGTGCCAGCAGTAGAGCGGGGCGCTCAATAAGCTTC.

The chain is built from TRBV18 and TRBJ2-1, with TRBD2 matching 13 bases. This CDR3 comprises 15 residues. V trimming: 6 bases; J trimming: 8 bases; junction bases outside the gene matches: 7. Germline CDR1 reads KGHSH; CDR2 reads LQKENI. The CDR3 DNA reads as TGTGCCAGCTCCCTGGGACTAGCGGGAAGCCATGAGCAGTTCTTC. It specifies CASSLGLAGSHEQFF.

The rearrangement links TRBV5-1 to TRBJ2-2, with D maybe TRBD2 (6 bases). The V gene lost 4 bases and the J gene lost 2 bases, with 12 bases spanning the gap. Germline lookup yields CDR1 SGHRS and CDR2 YFSETQ. CDR3 length: 15 amino acids. The CDR3 spells CASSIRDSNTGELFF. The CDR3, as DNA: TGCGCCAGCAGCATCCGGGACTCAAACACCGGGGAGCTGTTTTTT.